This record covers a single T cell receptor (beta chain). Methods used by the authors: Amplification from reference gene primers served as the basis for estimated nucleated cell counts. Assay: immunoSEQ multiplex PCR; the TCRdb copy retains only in-frame clones and omits some. V, J and clone size are those of that table, while D and trimming were read from the DNA. The data show approximately 240,000 clones, about 93% seen once. The sample originates from a study of blood T cell repertoires in COVID-19. Study at large: Sources were T cells, B-cell-depleted T cells, or PBMCs; the material itself was cDNA or gDNA.

Enrollees, roughly 18 to 90 years old, lived in approximately 24 US areas. Recovery meant two consecutive negative NP/OP PCR tests, professional clearance, or resolved symptoms. CDR3 length: 14 amino acids. Germline loops: CDR1 LNHDA, CDR2 SQIVND (reference sequence). With V trimmed by 3 bases and J by 8 bases, 6 bases remained unmatched. Sequencing was done on a sample of PBMCs or T cells enriched from blood (not recorded which). The TCR sequence derives from a woman younger than 30 who had recovered from COVID-19. V and J are TRBV19 and TRBJ1-4, with 7 nucleotides matching TRBD1. This CDR3 is CASSIDRVGEKLFF. The CDR3 region has the DNA TGTGCCAGTAGTATTGACAGGGTTGGCGAAAAACTGTTTTTT. The full variable domain, its missing parts supplied by reference TRBV19 and TRBJ1-4, is DGGITQSPKYLFRKEGQNVTLSCEQNLNHDAMYWYRQDPGQGLRLIYYSQIVNDFQKGDIAEGYSVSREKKESFPLTVTSAQKNPTAFYLCASSIDRVGEKLFFGSGTQLSVL.